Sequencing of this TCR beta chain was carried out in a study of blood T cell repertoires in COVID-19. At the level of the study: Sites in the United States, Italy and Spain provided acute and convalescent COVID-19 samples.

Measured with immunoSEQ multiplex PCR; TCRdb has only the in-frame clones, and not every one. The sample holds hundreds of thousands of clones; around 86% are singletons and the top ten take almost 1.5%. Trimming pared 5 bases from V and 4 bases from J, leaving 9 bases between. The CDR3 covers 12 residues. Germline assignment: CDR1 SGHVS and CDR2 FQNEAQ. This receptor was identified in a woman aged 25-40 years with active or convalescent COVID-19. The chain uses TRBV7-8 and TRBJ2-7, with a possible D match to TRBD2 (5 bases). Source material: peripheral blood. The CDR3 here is CASSAGGYEQYF. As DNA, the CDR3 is TGTGCCAGCAGCGCGGGTGGGTACGAGCAGTACTTC.